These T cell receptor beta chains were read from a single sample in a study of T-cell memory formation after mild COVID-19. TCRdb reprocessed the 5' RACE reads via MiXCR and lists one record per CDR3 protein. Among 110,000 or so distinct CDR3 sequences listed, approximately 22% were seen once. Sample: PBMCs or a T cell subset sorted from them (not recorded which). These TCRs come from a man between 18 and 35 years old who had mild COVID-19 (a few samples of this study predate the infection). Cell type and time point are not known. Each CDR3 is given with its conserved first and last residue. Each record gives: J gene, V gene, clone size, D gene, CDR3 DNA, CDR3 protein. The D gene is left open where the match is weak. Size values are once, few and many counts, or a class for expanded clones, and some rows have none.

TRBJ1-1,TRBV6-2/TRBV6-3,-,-,TGTGCCAGCGTGGACACCCTAACCGACGCTGAAGCTTTCTTT,CASVDTLTDAEAFF
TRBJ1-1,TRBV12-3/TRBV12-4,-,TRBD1,TGTGCCAGCACCTCTAACAGACAGGGGAACACTGAAGCTTTCTTT,CASTSNRQGNTEAFF
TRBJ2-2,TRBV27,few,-,TGTGCCAGCAGTTTATGGCAGGGAGACAACACCGGGGAGCTGTTTTTT,CASSLWQGDNTGELFF
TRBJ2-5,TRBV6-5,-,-,TGTGCCAGCCATCCTAGGGCGGCACCTGGAGAGACCCAGTACTTC,CASHPRAAPGETQYF
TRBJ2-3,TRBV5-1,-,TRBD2,TGCGCCAGCAGCTTGGACATGGGGGGGATAGATACGCAGTATTTT,CASSLDMGGIDTQYF
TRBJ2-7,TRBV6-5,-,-,TGTGCCAGCAGTTACACAGGGACGTACTACGAGCAGTACTTC,CASSYTGTYYEQYF
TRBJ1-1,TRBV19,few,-,TGTGCCAGTAGTTTTGGCCTGGGGAACACTGAAGCTTTCTTT,CASSFGLGNTEAFF
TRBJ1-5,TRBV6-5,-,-,TGTGCCAGCAGTCCCGCAAGGGCAGCAGGTCAGCCCCAGCATTTT,CASSPARAAGQPQHF
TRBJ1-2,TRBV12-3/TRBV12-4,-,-,TGTGCCAGCAGTTCCCAAGGGGGGGGGCATGGCTACACCTTC,CASSSQGGGHGYTF
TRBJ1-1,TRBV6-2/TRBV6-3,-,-,TGTGCCAGCAGTTACTCGGTCGGTGAAGCTTTCTTT,CASSYSVGEAFF
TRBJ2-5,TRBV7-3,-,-,TGTGCCAGCAGCTACTTCAGGGTTCCATCCCAAGAGACCCAGTACTTC,CASSYFRVPSQETQYF
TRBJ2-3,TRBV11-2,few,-,TGTGCCAGCAGCTTAGAGGGGGGGCCTACAGATACGCAGTATTTT,CASSLEGGPTDTQYF
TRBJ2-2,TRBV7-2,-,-,TGTGCCAGCAGCGTAATTGGGGGGCTTGGGACCGGGGAGCTGTTTTTT,CASSVIGGLGTGELFF
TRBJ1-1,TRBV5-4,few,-,TGTGCCAGCAGCTTGGCTGGACAGCGCCGGGACACTGAAGCTTTCTTT,CASSLAGQRRDTEAFF
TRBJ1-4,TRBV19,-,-,TGTGCCAGTAGTATATTACCGGGACGGCTAAATGAAAAACTGTTTTTT,CASSILPGRLNEKLFF
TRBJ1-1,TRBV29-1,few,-,TGCAGCGCTGAACAGGGAACTGAAGCTTTCTTT,CSAEQGTEAFF
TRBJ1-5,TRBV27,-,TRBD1,TGTGCCAGCAGTACCAGGGGGCATGGTCAGCCCCAGCATTTT,CASSTRGHGQPQHF
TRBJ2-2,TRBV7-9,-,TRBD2,TGTGCCAGCAGCCCGGGGGGGCCTGGCGGGGAGCTGTTTTTT,CASSPGGPGGELFF
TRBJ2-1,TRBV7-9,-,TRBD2,TGTGCCAGCAGCTTAGGTCTAGCGGGGGGGGTTGAGCAGTTCTTC,CASSLGLAGGVEQFF
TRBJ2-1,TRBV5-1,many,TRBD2,TGCGCCAGCAGCTTGGAAGCTAGCGGGGGGACCGATCAGTTCTTC,CASSLEASGGTDQFF
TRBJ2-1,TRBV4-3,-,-,TGCGCCAGCAGCCAAGATAGAGGGTATGAGCAGTTCTTC,CASSQDRGYEQFF
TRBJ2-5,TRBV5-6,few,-,TGTGCCAGCAGCTTTGCTAGGAAGGAGACCCAGTACTTC,CASSFARKETQYF
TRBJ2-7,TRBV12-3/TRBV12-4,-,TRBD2,TGTGCCAGCAGTAACGGACTAGCACCGGGCGAGCAGTACTTC,CASSNGLAPGEQYF
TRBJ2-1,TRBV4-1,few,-,TGCGCCAGCAGCCAAGAGACGACTTACAATGAGCAGTTCTTC,CASSQETTYNEQFF
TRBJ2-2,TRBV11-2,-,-,TGTGCCAGCAGCTCGCGGACAGACTCGAATTCTGTTCCGCCGAACACCGGGGAGCTGTTTTTT,CASSSRTDSNSVPPNTGELFF
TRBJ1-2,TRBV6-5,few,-,TGTGCCAGCAGTTATTCAGAACTGGTCGGCTACACCTTC,CASSYSELVGYTF
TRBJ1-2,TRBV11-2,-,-,TGTGCCAGCAGCCCCACAGGGTCCGGCTACACCTTC,CASSPTGSGYTF
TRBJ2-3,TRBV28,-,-,TGTGCCAGCACCAGGACTGGGGCCGATACGCAGTATTTT,CASTRTGADTQYF
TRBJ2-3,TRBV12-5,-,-,TGTGCTAGTGGTTTCAGCGGCTCTAGCACAGATACGCAGTATTTT,CASGFSGSSTDTQYF
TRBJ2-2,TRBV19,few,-,TGTGCCAGTAGTATGGGGCTTAACACCGGGGAGCTGTTTTTT,CASSMGLNTGELFF
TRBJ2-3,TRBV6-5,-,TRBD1,TGTGCCAGCAGTTACACGGACAGGGGGACGCAGTATTTT,CASSYTDRGTQYF
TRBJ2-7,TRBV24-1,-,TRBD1,TGTGCCACCAGGGAGACAGGGGGCTACGAGCAGTACTTC,CATRETGGYEQYF
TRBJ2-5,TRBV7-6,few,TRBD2,TGTGCCAGCAGCTGGCTAGGGAGGGCCCATAAGACCCAGTACTTC,CASSWLGRAHKTQYF
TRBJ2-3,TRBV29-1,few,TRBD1,TGCAGCGTTGAACCTCCGGAGGACAGGGCTGCAGATACGCAGTATTTT,CSVEPPEDRAADTQYF
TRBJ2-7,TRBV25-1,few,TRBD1,TGTGCCAGCAGTGCCTACGGGGACAGGGGGCTCGAGCAGTACTTC,CASSAYGDRGLEQYF
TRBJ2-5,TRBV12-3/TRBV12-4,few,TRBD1,TGTGCCAGCAGTCCATCAGTCAGGACAGGGAGACAAGAGACCCAGTACTTC,CASSPSVRTGRQETQYF
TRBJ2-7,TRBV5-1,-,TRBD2,TGCGCCAGCAATCCCCCCACCTCGGGGGGAGCCTCCTACGAGCAGTACTTC,CASNPPTSGGASYEQYF
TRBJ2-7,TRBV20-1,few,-,TGCAGTGCTAGAGATATGCGGGCAGCCTACGAGCAGTACTTC,CSARDMRAAYEQYF
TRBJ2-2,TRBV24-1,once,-,TGTGCCACCAGTGATTCCGGACATTGGGACGGGGAGCTGTTTTTT,CATSDSGHWDGELFF
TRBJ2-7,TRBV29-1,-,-,TGCAGCGTTGGGGGGGGCAGCTCCTACGAGCAGTACTTC,CSVGGGSSYEQYF
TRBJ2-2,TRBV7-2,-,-,TGTGCCAGCAGCATACTACAGGGCACCGGGGAGCTGTTTTTT,CASSILQGTGELFF
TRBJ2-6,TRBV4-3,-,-,TGCGCCAGCAGCCAAGATCTAACTGGGGCCAACGTCCTGACTTTC,CASSQDLTGANVLTF
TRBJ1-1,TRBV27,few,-,TGTGCCAGCAGTCCCCCGCCAGGGTGGAACACTGAAGCTTTCTTT,CASSPPPGWNTEAFF
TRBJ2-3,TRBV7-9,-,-,TGTGCCAGCAGCCGCGACAGACCGGGGACAGATACGCAGTATTTT,CASSRDRPGTDTQYF
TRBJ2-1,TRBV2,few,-,TGTGCCAGCCAGGGGGGGCGTGAACTCGATGAGCAGTTCTTC,CASQGGRELDEQFF
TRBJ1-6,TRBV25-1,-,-,TGTGCCAGCAGTGGTTACGATGACAGGTCTGTTTATAATTCACCCCTCCACTTT,CASSGYDDRSVYNSPLHF
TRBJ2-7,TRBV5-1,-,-,TGCGCCAGCAGCTTTAGGGTGCTCTACGAGCAGTACTTC,CASSFRVLYEQYF
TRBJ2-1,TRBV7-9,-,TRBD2,TGTGCCAGCTGGCGCGGGGGCTACAATGAGCAGTTCTTC,CASWRGGYNEQFF
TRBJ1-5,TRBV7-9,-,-,TGTGCCAGCAGCATTACGGATTATCAGCCCCAGCATTTT,CASSITDYQPQHF
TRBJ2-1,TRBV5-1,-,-,TGCGCCAGCAGCTTGGAGCCCTTTTACAATGAGCAGTTCTTC,CASSLEPFYNEQFF
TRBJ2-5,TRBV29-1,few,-,TGCAGCGTTGCCAGACAAGAGACCCAGTACTTC,CSVARQETQYF